Listed below are T cell receptor beta chains from one sample, sequenced in a study of beta chain features in type 1 diabetes. The table came from immunoSEQ multiplex PCR; TCRdb's copy has only in-frame clones and leaves some out. The repertoire holds around 250,000 clones, with 13% to 15% as singletons. Sequenced material: naive CD4+ T cells from blood. The receptor set was obtained from a woman aged 40 to 50 in good health. Both conserved end residues are part of each CDR3. D genes are given only for firm matches. Rows may omit the clone size; those that give it use once, few, many or a size class.

clone_size j_call d_call v_call cdr3_aa cdr3_nt
NA TRBJ2-5 NA TRBV4-2 CASSQGGQTQYF TGTGCCAGCAGCCAAGGGGGCCAGACCCAGTACTTC
NA TRBJ2-1 TRBD2 TRBV18 CASSPPLLAGGRTYNEQFF TGTGCCAGCTCACCACCTTTGTTAGCGGGGGGGCGTACCTACAATGAGCAGTTCTTC
NA TRBJ1-5 TRBD1 TRBV19 CASSRTGGSNQPQHF TGTGCCAGTAGTAGAACAGGGGGGAGCAATCAGCCCCAGCATTTT
NA TRBJ1-6 NA TRBV6-5 CASRRGTKESPLHF TGTGCCAGCCGGCGGGGTACCAAGGAGTCACCCCTCCACTTT
few TRBJ1-6 TRBD1 TRBV15 CATSPRQGVNSPLHF TGTGCCACCAGTCCCCGACAGGGGGTCAATTCACCCCTCCACTTT
few TRBJ1-5 NA TRBV9 CASSLSPEGGQPQHF TGTGCCAGCAGCCTAAGTCCTGAAGGGGGTCAGCCCCAGCATTTT
NA TRBJ1-5 NA TRBV6-5 CASSYRERGQPQHF TGTGCCAGCAGCTACAGGGAGAGAGGACAGCCCCAGCATTTT
NA TRBJ1-1 NA TRBV11-2 CASSSVQGLEAFF TGTGCCAGCAGCTCTGTCCAGGGCCTTGAAGCTTTCTTT
NA TRBJ1-5 TRBD1 TRBV11-3 CASSLRDREPNQPQHF TGTGCCAGCAGCCTCCGGGACAGGGAGCCCAATCAGCCCCAGCATTTT
NA TRBJ2-1 NA TRBV19 CASSILRQGHPAGNEQFF TGTGCCAGTAGTATTCTCAGACAGGGGCATCCAGCGGGGAATGAGCAGTTCTTC
NA TRBJ1-5 NA TRBV19 CASSALGVQPQHF TGTGCCAGTAGTGCCCTAGGGGTCCAGCCCCAGCATTTT
few TRBJ2-3 TRBD2 TRBV9 CASSPSRIAGGGDTQYF TGTGCCAGCAGCCCCTCAAGGATAGCGGGGGGGGGAGATACGCAGTATTTT
few TRBJ2-2 NA TRBV19 CASSPHGQYTGELFF TGTGCCAGTAGTCCCCACGGACAATACACCGGGGAGCTGTTTTTT
few TRBJ2-1 TRBD2 TRBV14 CASSLTGGQQFF TGTGCCAGCAGCCTAACGGGGGGGCAGCAGTTCTTC
NA TRBJ1-1 NA TRBV5-6 CASSLENRNTEAFF TGTGCCAGCAGCTTGGAAAACAGGAACACTGAAGCTTTCTTT
NA TRBJ2-7 TRBD1 TRBV11-2 CASSYSGTGGGEQYF TGTGCCAGCAGCTATTCCGGGACAGGGGGAGGCGAGCAGTACTTC
NA TRBJ1-4 NA TRBV6-1 CASGRSEKLFF TGTGCCAGCGGTCGTAGTGAAAAACTGTTTTTT
few TRBJ2-7 NA TRBV6-6 CASSPADSHPNYEQYF TGTGCCAGCAGTCCCGCCGACAGCCACCCGAACTACGAGCAGTACTTC
NA TRBJ2-7 TRBD2 TRBV4-1 CASSQGGSSGVYEQYF TGCGCCAGCAGCCAAGGGGGTAGTAGCGGGGTCTACGAGCAGTACTTC
few TRBJ2-7 TRBD1 TRBV19 CASSIGQDPYEQYF TGTGCCAGTAGTATCGGACAGGACCCCTACGAGCAGTACTTC
NA TRBJ2-1 TRBD2 TRBV4-1 CASSQDRAGLAIEQFF TGCGCCAGCAGCCAAGATCGGGCGGGACTAGCGATAGAGCAGTTCTTC
few TRBJ1-2 NA TRBV28 CASRETSRGYTF TGTGCCAGCAGAGAAACTTCACGGGGCTACACCTTC
NA TRBJ1-6 NA TRBV5-1 CASSPGPSNLALHF TGCGCCAGCAGCCCAGGGCCGTCAAATTTAGCCCTCCACTTT
NA TRBJ1-6 NA TRBV7-9 CASSFREYSPLHF TGTGCCAGCAGCTTTAGGGAGTACTCACCCCTCCACTTT
many TRBJ2-6 TRBD2 TRBV4-3 CASSPSGGNSGANVLTF TGCGCCAGCAGCCCTAGCGGGGGGAACTCTGGGGCCAACGTCCTGACTTTC
NA TRBJ1-2 NA TRBV7-6 CASSLVTASYGYTF TGTGCCAGCAGCTTAGTTACAGCAAGCTATGGCTACACCTTC
few TRBJ1-2 NA TRBV19 CASSGDNVYGYTF TGTGCCAGTAGTGGGGACAACGTCTATGGCTACACCTTC
NA TRBJ2-7 TRBD1 TRBV11-3 CASSLEGQGSYEQYF TGTGCCAGCAGCTTAGAGGGACAGGGGTCCTACGAGCAGTACTTC
few TRBJ2-3 TRBD2 TRBV7-2 CASSRLASMSTDTQYF TGTGCCAGCAGCAGACTAGCCTCCATGAGCACAGATACGCAGTATTTT
NA TRBJ2-3 TRBD1 TRBV6-6 CASRDGTGGTDTQYF TGTGCCAGCAGGGACGGGACAGGAGGCACAGATACGCAGTATTTT
few TRBJ2-7 TRBD2 TRBV5-6 CASSPSGGSYEQYF TGTGCCAGCAGCCCCTCGGGGGGCTCCTACGAGCAGTACTTC
few TRBJ1-2 NA TRBV11-2 CASSPTGFSNYGYTF TGTGCCAGCAGCCCAACAGGGTTCTCTAACTATGGCTACACCTTC
few TRBJ2-7 NA TRBV6-6 CASSGTLQAYEQYF TGTGCCAGCAGCGGGACTTTACAGGCCTACGAGCAGTACTTC
few TRBJ2-7 TRBD2 TRBV29-1 CSVGGLAGSYEQYF TGCAGCGTTGGAGGACTAGCGGGCTCCTACGAGCAGTACTTC
NA TRBJ2-3 TRBD2 TRBV6-1 CASKELATRSDTQYF TGTGCCAGCAAGGAACTAGCGACCCGATCAGATACGCAGTATTTT
few TRBJ1-4 NA TRBV23-1 CASSQFRAGGRTNEKLFF TGCGCCAGCAGTCAATTCCGAGCGGGGGGAAGGACTAATGAAAAACTGTTTTTT
few TRBJ1-1 NA TRBV7-9 CASRRTDLTSTEAFF TGTGCCAGCAGGCGGACAGACCTAACGAGTACTGAAGCTTTCTTT
few TRBJ1-2 NA TRBV13 CASKTANYGYTF TGTGCCAGCAAGACAGCTAACTATGGCTACACCTTC
NA TRBJ2-3 NA TRBV2 CASTSGTDTQYF TGTGCCAGCACCTCCGGGACAGATACGCAGTATTTT
NA TRBJ2-5 NA TRBV14 CASSQVSPPAGTQYF TGTGCCAGCAGCCAAGTATCACCCCCAGCGGGGACCCAGTACTTC
NA TRBJ2-2 TRBD2 TRBV9 CASSPRRAGGYSNTGELFF TGTGCCAGCAGCCCTCGGAGAGCGGGGGGATACTCGAACACCGGGGAGCTGTTTTTT
few TRBJ2-7 NA TRBV6-6 CASSYRPTEAYEQYF TGTGCCAGCAGTTATCGACCGACGGAGGCTTACGAGCAGTACTTC